Shown below are 27 T cell receptor beta chains from a single sample sequenced in a study of blood T cell repertoires in COVID-19. Using immunoSEQ multiplex PCR, the repertoire was profiled, and TCRdb retains in-frame clones only, with some absent. The sample holds tens of thousands of clones, about 86% seen once. Source material: peripheral blood. The source of these receptors is a human donor in a cohort sampled during active COVID-19.

The chain links TRBV3-1 (or the pseudogene TRBV3-2) to TRBJ2-1; D gene unclear. This CDR3 is built from 13 residues. With 3 bases removed from V and 12 bases from J, the gap between germline ends came to 15 bases. Looked up from germline, CDR1 is LGHDT and CDR2 is YNNKEL (reference sequence). The CDR3: CASSHVGHPGQFF. The CDR3 nucleotides are TGTGCCAGCAGCCATGTAGGCCATCCGGGGCAGTTCTTC.

The chain joins TRBV15 to TRBJ1-3, with TRBD1 identical over 7 bases. Germline V gives CDR1 LNHNV, CDR2 YYDKDF (reference sequence). J gave up 5 bases and V 6 bases, and 7 bases lay outside the gene matches. The CDR3 runs to 14 residues. This CDR3 is CATSTRGIRNTIYF. The CDR3 DNA reads as TGTGCCACCAGTACCAGGGGGATAAGAAACACCATATATTTT.

The chain has TRBV4-2 and TRBJ2-2; no definite D call. With 0 bases removed from V and 0 bases from J, the gap between germline ends came to 8 bases. CDR1 and CDR2 (germline): LGHNA, YNFKEQ. The CDR3 totals 16 residues. The chain's CDR3 is CASSQDVNSNTGELFF. The DNA of the CDR3 is TGTGCCAGCAGCCAAGACGTAAATTCGAACACCGGGGAGCTGTTTTTT.

This clone has only one observation. This chain connects TRBV5-1 to TRBJ2-1; 7 nucleotides align to TRBD2. CDR1 and CDR2 from the germline V gene are SGHRS and YFSETQ. Germline trimming cut 4 bases from V and 2 bases from J; bases unmatched to any gene: 6. The CDR3 is made up of 15 amino acids. This CDR3 is CASSNGGTAYNEQFF. In nucleotides, the CDR3 is TGCGCCAGCAGCAACGGGGGGACGGCCTACAATGAGCAGTTCTTC.

The V and J genes are TRBV18 and TRBJ1-4, with D possibly TRBD1 on 6 matching bases. The germline gives CDR1 KGHSH, CDR2 LQKENI. There are 12 residues in the CDR3. The V end was cut by 0 bases, the J end by 10 bases, with 6 bases between. CDR3 nucleotide sequence: TGTGCCAGCTCACCACCAGGGGGAAAACTGTTTTTT. Protein sequence: CASSPPGGKLFF. Supplemented by reference TRBV18 and TRBJ1-4, the full variable domain reads NAGVMQNPRHLVRRRGQEARLRCSPMKGHSHVYWYRQLPEEGLKFMVYLQKENIIDESGMPKERFSAEFPKEGPSILRIQQVVRGDSAAYFCASSPPGGKLFFGSGTQLSVL.

The chain joins TRBV7-3 to TRBJ2-1, with TRBD2 matching over 9 bases. CDR1 SGHTA and CDR2 FQGTGA come from the germline V gene. V shed 3 bases, J shed 9 bases, and the junction held 6 bases outside the gene matches. The CDR3 sequence is 14 residues long. The CDR3 bases are TGTGCCAGCAGCTTTAGCGGGGGCTTAGTTGAGCAGTTCTTC. Translating it yields CASSFSGGLVEQFF.

This clone occurred a few times. The CDR3 spells CASSLSLLAGGVGETQYF. As DNA, the CDR3 is TGTGCCAGCAGCTTATCTTTGCTAGCGGGGGGAGTAGGAGAGACCCAGTACTTC. The rearrangement links TRBV7-6 to TRBJ2-5; 11 bases map to TRBD2. This CDR3 is built from 18 residues. The ends lost 2 bases at V and 4 bases at J; junction bases unmatched: 12. CDR1 SGHVS and CDR2 FNYEAQ come from the germline V gene.

The rearrangement uses TRBV11-3 and TRBJ2-1, with 11 bases lining up with TRBD2. The CDR3 sequence is 15 residues long. Germline CDR1 reads SGHNT; CDR2 reads YENEEA. Germline trimming cut 3 bases from V and 4 bases from J; bases unmatched to any gene: 2. This chain's CDR3 is CASSLVAGGYNEQFF. The CDR3 DNA reads TGTGCCAGCAGCTTGGTAGCGGGGGGGTACAATGAGCAGTTCTTC.

J is TRBJ2-7 and V is TRBV12-3 or TRBV12-4; 12 bases are a match to TRBD1. The CDR3 consists of 13 residues. Trimming at V came to 4 bases and at J to 6 bases, leaving 1 base not matched to a gene. The CDR3 coding sequence is TGTGCCAGCAGTTGGGGACAGGGGGCCGAGCAGTACTTC. It codes for CASSWGQGAEQYF.

The J gene is TRBJ2-5, the V gene TRBV3-1 (or the pseudogene TRBV3-2); 8 positions agree with TRBD2. This CDR3 is built from 14 residues. V dropped 5 bases and J dropped 7; count of bases not matched to a gene: 9. From germline, CDR1 is LGHDT and CDR2 YNNKEL (reference sequence). The CDR3 bases are TGTGCCAGCAGCGCACGGGGGGGGAAGGGGACCCAGTACTTC. Amino acids: CASSARGGKGTQYF.

The chain combines TRBV10-3 with TRBJ2-3; 11 nucleotides match TRBD2. CDR1 ENHRY and CDR2 SYGVKD come from the germline V gene. J lost 2 bases, V lost 7 bases, and 20 bases had no gene match. CDR3 length equals 20 residues. This CDR3 reads CAIMVTQQQTGLAATDTQYF. CDR3 coding DNA: TGTGCCATCATGGTAACCCAACAGCAAACGGGACTAGCGGCCACAGATACGCAGTATTTT.

V and J are TRBV2 and TRBJ1-2; 8 bases align to TRBD1. The germline V gene encodes CDR1 SNHLY and CDR2 FYNNEI. This CDR3 region has 14 residues. With V trimmed by 6 bases and J by 3 bases, 6 bases remained unmatched. The CDR3: CASRGTGRDYGYTF. The CDR3 region has the DNA TGTGCCAGCAGAGGGACAGGACGGGACTATGGCTACACCTTC.

With regard to this clone: Relative to the germline gene, one junction end is altered; a read error may explain this. The chain is built from TRBV28 and TRBJ2-2, with TRBD2 as a possible D gene (7 bases). The CDR3 consists of 15 residues. Germline loops: CDR1 MDHEN, CDR2 SYDVKM. For the CDR3, the DNA is TGTGCCAGCAGTTTAGCGGGGGCTCTGGTCGGGGTGCTGTTTTTT. This gives the protein CASSLAGALVGVLFF.

This clone was detected a few times. The chain uses TRBV29-1 and TRBJ2-7, with a tentative D call TRBD1 (5 bases). The CDR3 spans 12 residues. The germline V gene has CDR1 SQVTM and CDR2 ANQGSEA. The V end was cut by 5 bases, the J end by 5 bases, with 13 bases between. CDR3 residues: CSVSDTPNEQYF. As DNA, the CDR3 is TGCAGCGTTTCGGACACCCCCAACGAGCAGTACTTC.

To note about this clone: At one boundary the junction diverges from the germline segment, which might be a read error. The V call is TRBV9, the J call TRBJ1-2, with 9 nucleotides matching TRBD1. CDR1 is SGDLS and CDR2 is YYNGEE in the germline V gene. The length of the CDR3 is 14 residues. This CDR3 reads CASSPRPGTGLLAF. CDR3 DNA: TGTGCCAGCAGCCCGCGACCGGGGACAGGGCTTCTGGCCTTC.

The genes are TRBV5-1 and TRBJ2-1; D unresolved. This CDR3 has 12 residues. The V and J ends lost 7 bases and 5 bases respectively, with 10 bases between them. Germline V gene data show CDR1 as SGHRS and CDR2 as YFSETQ. The CDR3 here is CASQIQNNEQFF. The CDR3 DNA follows: TGCGCCAGCCAAATACAAAACAATGAGCAGTTCTTC. The full variable domain, its missing parts supplied by reference TRBV5-1 and TRBJ2-1, is KAGVTQTPRYLIKTRGQQVTLSCSPISGHRSVSWYQQTPGQGLQFLFEYFSETQRNKGNFPGRFSGRQFSNSRSEMNVSTLELGDSALYLCASQIQNNEQFFGPGTRLTVL.

This chain joins TRBV6-5 and TRBJ1-2; 10 positions match TRBD1. The CDR3 length is 16 residues. Unmatched junction bases numbered 13, after V lost 4 bases and J lost 8 bases. CDR1 MNHEY and CDR2 SVGAGI come from the germline V gene. This chain's CDR3 is CASSFSSGQGRGGYTF. CDR3 nucleotide sequence: TGTGCCAGCAGTTTCTCCTCGGGACAGGGGCGTGGGGGCTACACCTTC.

The rearrangement uses TRBV5-1 and TRBJ1-2; D gene uncertain. Trimming removed 2 bases from V and 0 bases from J, with 8 bases in between. Per the germline V gene, CDR1 is SGHRS and CDR2 is YFSETQ. The CDR3 is 14 amino acids. The CDR3 loop is CASSFGKANYGYTF. CDR3 in DNA: TGCGCCAGCAGCTTTGGCAAAGCTAACTATGGCTACACCTTC.

The chain uses TRBV7-2 and TRBJ1-5; D possibly corresponds to TRBD1 (6 bases). This CDR3 is built from 14 residues. Germline V lookup: CDR1 SGHTA, CDR2 FQGNSA. V gave up 2 bases and J gave up 7 bases, with 12 bases separating them. CDR3 loop: CASSLRAGDQPQHF. The CDR3 DNA reads as TGTGCCAGCAGCTTAAGGGCAGGGGACCAGCCCCAGCATTTT.

The chain is built from TRBV5-1 and TRBJ2-7; TRBD2 agrees at 7 bases. The germline CDR1 and CDR2 sequences are SGHRS and YFSETQ. J gave up 5 bases and V 1 base, and 9 bases lay outside the gene matches. The CDR3 extends over 15 amino acids. The chain's CDR3 is CASSLNGGSFNEQYF. CDR3 DNA sequence: TGCGCCAGCAGCTTGAACGGCGGGAGCTTCAACGAGCAGTACTTC.

This clone has just one count. The chain recombines TRBV10-2 with TRBJ2-7; TRBD1 agrees at 7 bases. The ends lost 6 bases at V and 2 bases at J; junction bases unmatched: 7. The CDR3 spans 14 residues. Germline CDR1 WSHSY, CDR2 SAAADI. CDR3: CASRPGTAAYEQYF. In nucleotides, the CDR3 is TGCGCCAGCAGGCCCGGGACAGCAGCCTACGAGCAGTACTTC.

The V gene is TRBV7-8, the J gene TRBJ2-5; D is unresolved. The V end was cut by 5 bases, the J end by 7 bases, with 14 bases between. CDR3 length equals 13 residues. Germline CDR1 and CDR2: SGHVS and FQNEAQ. The CDR3, as DNA: TGTGCCAGCAGCACATTCCCAGACACGACCCAGTACTTC. Protein sequence: CASSTFPDTTQYF.

V and J are TRBV6-5 and TRBJ2-2; 7 nucleotides align to TRBD1. The V gene's germline CDR1 is MNHEY and CDR2 SVGAGI. V dropped 7 bases and J dropped 0; count of bases not matched to a gene: 5. The CDR3 spans 15 residues. The CDR3 DNA is TGTGCCAGCACGAGAGGGGGCACGAACACCGGGGAGCTGTTTTTT. Encoded protein: CASTRGGTNTGELFF.

The chain carries TRBV24-1 and TRBJ2-7, with TRBD1 identical over 11 bases. Losses at the gene ends were 4 bases for V and 3 bases for J; bases not matched to a gene: 4. The length of the CDR3 is 15 residues. The germline V gene has CDR1 KGHDR and CDR2 SFDVKD. The CDR3 loop reads CATSDPGQGVYEQYF. CDR3 DNA: TGTGCCACCAGTGACCCGGGACAGGGGGTCTACGAGCAGTACTTC.

This clone was counted once. The CDR3 here is CASRLGQGDLEQFF. The DNA of the CDR3 is TGTGCCAGCAGATTGGGACAGGGGGATCTTGAGCAGTTCTTC. The J gene is TRBJ2-1, the V gene TRBV7-2, with 11 nucleotides matching TRBD1. Germline assignment: CDR1 SGHTA and CDR2 FQGNSA. CDR3 size: 14 residues. J gave up 9 bases and V 6 bases, and 7 bases lay outside the gene matches.

The chain has TRBV14 and TRBJ1-2; D might be TRBD1 (6 bases). The CDR3 sequence is 16 residues long. V lost 4 bases to trimming and J lost 8 bases, with 23 bases between them. The germline CDR1 and CDR2 sequences are SGHDN and FVKESK. The CDR3 region is CASSRFSGGALGGYTF. CDR3 bases: TGTGCCAGCAGCCGGTTTTCCGGGGGGGCGCTAGGCGGCTACACCTTC.

The chain uses TRBV5-1 and TRBJ2-7; weak D call: TRBD1 (5 bases). The V end lost 4 bases, the J end lost 0 bases, and 11 bases lay between the germline ends. Germline V lookup: CDR1 SGHRS, CDR2 YFSETQ. This CDR3 has 14 amino acids. The CDR3 DNA reads as TGCGCCAGCAGCCCGACAGTGACCTCCTACGAGCAGTACTTC. Protein sequence: CASSPTVTSYEQYF. Supplemented by reference TRBV5-1 and TRBJ2-7, the full variable domain reads KAGVTQTPRYLIKTRGQQVTLSCSPISGHRSVSWYQQTPGQGLQFLFEYFSETQRNKGNFPGRFSGRQFSNSRSEMNVSTLELGDSALYLCASSPTVTSYEQYFGPGTRLTVT.